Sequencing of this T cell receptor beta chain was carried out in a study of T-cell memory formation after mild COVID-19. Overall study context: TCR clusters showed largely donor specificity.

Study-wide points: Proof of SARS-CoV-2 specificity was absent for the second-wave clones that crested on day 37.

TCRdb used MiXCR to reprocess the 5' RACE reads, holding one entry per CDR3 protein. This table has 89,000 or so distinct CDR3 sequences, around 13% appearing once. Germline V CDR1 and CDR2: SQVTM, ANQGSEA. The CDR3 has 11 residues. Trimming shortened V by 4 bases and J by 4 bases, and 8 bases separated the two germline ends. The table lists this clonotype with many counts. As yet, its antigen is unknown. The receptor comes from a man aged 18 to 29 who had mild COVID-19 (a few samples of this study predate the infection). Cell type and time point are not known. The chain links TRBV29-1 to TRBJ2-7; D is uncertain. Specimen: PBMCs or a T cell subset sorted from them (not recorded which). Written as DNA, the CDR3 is TGCAGCGTTGGAGACGGTTACGAGCAGTACGTC. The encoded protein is CSVGDGYEQYV.